One sample yielded the 6 T cell receptor beta chains listed below, sequenced in a study of blood T cell repertoires in COVID-19. The data were produced by immunoSEQ multiplex PCR, yet TCRdb's version contains in-frame clones alone and is incomplete. The sample holds about 59,000 clones, 75% to 85% seen once. Sequenced: peripheral blood. The receptors were sampled from a man in his 60s with acute or convalescent COVID-19.

The genes are TRBV6-4 and TRBJ2-2; 10 bases align to TRBD1. This CDR3 has 16 residues. Germline CDR1 is MRHNA and CDR2 is SNTAGT. The J segment lost 0 bases and the V segment lost 4 bases, leaving 2 bases of the junction unmatched. The CDR3: CASSGGQGANTGELFF. In nucleotides, the CDR3 is TGTGCCAGCAGTGGAGGACAGGGGGCGAACACCGGGGAGCTGTTTTTT.

V gene TRBV6-5 combines with J gene TRBJ2-3, with TRBD1 matching over 10 bases. The CDR3 spans 15 residues. Germline V lookup: CDR1 MNHEY, CDR2 SVGAGI. Trimming at V came to 2 bases and at J to 4 bases, leaving 3 bases not matched to a gene. The CDR3 DNA sequence: TGTGCCAGCAGTTACGACAGGGGGCCAGCAGATACGCAGTATTTT. It translates to CASSYDRGPADTQYF.

The chain recombines TRBV5-4 with TRBJ1-1; 10 bases line up with TRBD1. Unmatched junction bases numbered 4, after V lost 2 bases and J lost 9 bases. The germline CDR1 and CDR2 sequences are SGHNT and YYREEE (reference sequence). The CDR3 has 13 residues. The CDR3 loop reads CASSLGQGGKAFF. CDR3 DNA sequence: TGTGCCAGCAGCTTAGGACAGGGGGGAAAAGCTTTCTTT. The full variable domain, completed using reference TRBV5-4 and TRBJ1-1, is ETGVTQSPTHLIKTRGQQVTLRCSSQSGHNTVSWYQQALGQGPQFIFQYYREEENGRGNFPPRFSGLQFPNYSSELNVNALELDDSALYLCASSLGQGGKAFFGQGTRLTVV.

This chain's CDR3 is CASSLSGGALLYEQYF. CDR3 in DNA: TGTGCCAGCAGCTTATCCGGGGGGGCCCTCCTCTACGAGCAGTACTTC. The V call is TRBV11-2, the J call TRBJ2-7; 8 bases match TRBD2. Germline V lookup: CDR1 SGHAT, CDR2 FQNNGV. V lost 2 bases to trimming and J lost 3 bases; unmatched junction nucleotides: 9. The CDR3 contains 16 residues.

The chain combines TRBV29-1 with TRBJ1-1, with D maybe TRBD1 (6 bases). The CDR3 consists of 14 residues. The V and J ends lost 0 bases and 5 bases respectively, with 13 bases between them. Germline values: CDR1 SQVTM, CDR2 ANQGSEA. The CDR3 region is CSVEDGTGWTEAFF. The CDR3, as DNA: TGCAGCGTTGAAGATGGAACAGGGTGGACTGAAGCTTTCTTT.

This chain links TRBV10-3 with TRBJ2-7; 8 bases line up with TRBD2. V lost 2 bases to trimming and J lost 0 bases; unmatched junction nucleotides: 6. The germline gives CDR1 ENHRY, CDR2 SYGVKD. This CDR3 contains 16 residues. Written as DNA, the CDR3 is TGTGCCATCAGTGAGGACCCGCGGGGGGACTCCTACGAGCAGTACTTC. Its protein is CAISEDPRGDSYEQYF.